This T cell receptor (beta chain) was captured in a study of identifying expanded T cells in peripheral blood. Study-wide findings and caveats: Variance in clone template counts between approximately two-week samples significantly increased with total template count across all healthy donors.

The V and J ends lost 5 bases and 11 bases, in that order; junction bases with no gene match: 5. This CDR3 is 11 amino acids long. Germline-derived CDR1 and CDR2 are SNHLY and FYNNEI. On this clone itself: Its antigen is unidentified.

The repertoire was sequenced with immunoSEQ multiplex PCR; TCRdb's copy has only in-frame clones and lacks some. The repertoire has about 89,000 clones, approximately 84% of them found once; the top ten carry 5.6%. The rearrangement uses TRBV2 and TRBJ2-5, with 7 nucleotides matching TRBD2. The origin of this receptor is a person aged 18-70 years in good health. Sequenced: blood. CDR3 region: CASSYAGEQYF. The CDR3 DNA reads as TGTGCCAGCAGTTACGCGGGGGAGCAGTACTTC.